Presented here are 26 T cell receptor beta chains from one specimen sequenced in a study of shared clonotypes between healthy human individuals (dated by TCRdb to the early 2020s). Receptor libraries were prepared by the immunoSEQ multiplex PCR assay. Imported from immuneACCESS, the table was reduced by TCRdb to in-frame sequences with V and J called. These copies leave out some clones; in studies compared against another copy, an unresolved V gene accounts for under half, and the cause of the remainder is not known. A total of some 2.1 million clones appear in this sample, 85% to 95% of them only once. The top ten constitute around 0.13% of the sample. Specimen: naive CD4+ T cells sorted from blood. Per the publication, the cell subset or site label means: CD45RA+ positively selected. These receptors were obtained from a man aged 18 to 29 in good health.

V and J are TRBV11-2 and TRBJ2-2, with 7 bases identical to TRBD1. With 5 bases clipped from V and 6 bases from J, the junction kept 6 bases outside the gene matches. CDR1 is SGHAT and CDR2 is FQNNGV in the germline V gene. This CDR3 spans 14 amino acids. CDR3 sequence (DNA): TGTGCCAGCAGCACGCTTACAGGGGCCGGGGAGCTGTTTTTT. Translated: CASSTLTGAGELFF.

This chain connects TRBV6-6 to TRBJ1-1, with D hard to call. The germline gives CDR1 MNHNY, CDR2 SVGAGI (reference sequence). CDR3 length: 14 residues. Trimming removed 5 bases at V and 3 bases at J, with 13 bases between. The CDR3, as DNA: TGTGCCAGCAGTAACCCCACGGGTTACACTGAAGCTTTCTTT. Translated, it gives CASSNPTGYTEAFF.

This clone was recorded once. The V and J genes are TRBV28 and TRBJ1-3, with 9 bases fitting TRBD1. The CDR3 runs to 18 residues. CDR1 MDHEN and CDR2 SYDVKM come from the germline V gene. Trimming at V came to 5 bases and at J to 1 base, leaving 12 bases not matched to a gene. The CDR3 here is CASSPPPGQGTSGNTIYF. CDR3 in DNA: TGTGCCAGCAGTCCTCCGCCGGGACAGGGAACGTCTGGAAACACCATATATTTT.

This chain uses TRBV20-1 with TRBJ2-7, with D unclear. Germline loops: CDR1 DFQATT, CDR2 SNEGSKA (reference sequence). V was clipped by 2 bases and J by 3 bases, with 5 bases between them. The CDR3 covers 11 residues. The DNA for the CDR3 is TGCAGTGCTAGACGTATCTACGAGCAGTACTTC. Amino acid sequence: CSARRIYEQYF.

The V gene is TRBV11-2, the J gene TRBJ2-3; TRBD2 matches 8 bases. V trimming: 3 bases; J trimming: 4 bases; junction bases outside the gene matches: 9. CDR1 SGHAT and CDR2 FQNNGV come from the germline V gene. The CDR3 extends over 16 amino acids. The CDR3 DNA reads TGTGCCAGCAGCTTGGGGCTCGGACTAGCCTCAGATACGCAGTATTTT. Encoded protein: CASSLGLGLASDTQYF.

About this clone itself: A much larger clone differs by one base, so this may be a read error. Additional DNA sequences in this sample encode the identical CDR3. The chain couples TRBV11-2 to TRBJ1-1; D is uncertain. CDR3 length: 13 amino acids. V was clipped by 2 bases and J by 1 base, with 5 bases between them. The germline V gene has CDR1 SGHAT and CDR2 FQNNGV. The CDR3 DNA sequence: TGTGCCAGCAGCTTACCCGGGAACACTGAAGCTTTCTTT. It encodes CASSLPGNTEAFF.

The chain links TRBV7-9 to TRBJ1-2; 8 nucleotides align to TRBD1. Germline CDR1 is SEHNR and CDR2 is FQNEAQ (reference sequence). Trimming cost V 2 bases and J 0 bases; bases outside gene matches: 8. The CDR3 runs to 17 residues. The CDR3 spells CASSLQTGARTNYGYTF. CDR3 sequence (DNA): TGTGCCAGCAGCTTACAGACAGGGGCGAGGACTAACTATGGCTACACCTTC.

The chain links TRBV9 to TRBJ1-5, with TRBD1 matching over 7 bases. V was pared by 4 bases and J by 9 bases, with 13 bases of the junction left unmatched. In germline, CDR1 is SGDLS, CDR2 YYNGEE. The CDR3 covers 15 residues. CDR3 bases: TGTGCCAGCAGCCGGGGGGACAGCCAGACCAGGCCCCAGCATTTT. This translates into CASSRGDSQTRPQHF.

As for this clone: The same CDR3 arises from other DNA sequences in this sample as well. CDR3 DNA sequence: TGCGCCAGCAGCTTTGGAGGGGTTAGCACAGATACGCAGTATTTT. This encodes CASSFGGVSTDTQYF. The chain employs TRBV5-1 and TRBJ2-3; tentatively, D is TRBD2 (6 bases). The CDR3 contains 15 residues. The V gene lost 2 bases and the J gene lost 0 bases, with 10 bases spanning the gap. The germline V gene encodes CDR1 SGHRS and CDR2 YFSETQ.

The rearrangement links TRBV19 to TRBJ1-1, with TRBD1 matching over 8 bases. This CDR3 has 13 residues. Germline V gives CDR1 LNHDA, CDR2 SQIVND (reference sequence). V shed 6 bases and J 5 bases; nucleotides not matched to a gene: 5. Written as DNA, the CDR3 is TGTGCCAGTAGACCGCGACAGGGGACTGAAGCTTTCTTT. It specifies CASRPRQGTEAFF.

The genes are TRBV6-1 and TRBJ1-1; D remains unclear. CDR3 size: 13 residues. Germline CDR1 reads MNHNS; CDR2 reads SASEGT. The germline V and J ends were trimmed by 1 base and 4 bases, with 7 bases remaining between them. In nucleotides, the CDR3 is TGTGCCAGCAGTGAAGATCGGTCCACTGAAGCTTTCTTT. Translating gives CASSEDRSTEAFF.

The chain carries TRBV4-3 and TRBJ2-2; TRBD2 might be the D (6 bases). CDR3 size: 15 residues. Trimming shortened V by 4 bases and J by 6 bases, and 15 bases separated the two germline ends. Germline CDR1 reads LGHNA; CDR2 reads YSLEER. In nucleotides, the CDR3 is TGCGCCAGCAGCCCTCCCGGGAGCTGGTCCGGGGAGCTGTTTTTT. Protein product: CASSPPGSWSGELFF.

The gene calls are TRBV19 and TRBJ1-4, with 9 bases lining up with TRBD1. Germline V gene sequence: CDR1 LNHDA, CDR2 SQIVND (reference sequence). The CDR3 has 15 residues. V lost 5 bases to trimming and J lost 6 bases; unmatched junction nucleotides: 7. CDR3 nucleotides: TGTGCCAGTAGTCCGGGGACAGGGTTGCATGAAAAACTGTTTTTT. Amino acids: CASSPGTGLHEKLFF.

The CDR3 reads CASSVAGESNQPQHF. For the CDR3, the DNA is TGTGCCAGCAGCGTAGCTGGGGAGAGCAATCAGCCCCAGCATTTT. The chain joins TRBV9 to TRBJ1-5; D gene unclear. Deletions cut 0 bases from V and 1 base from J, with 8 bases between. Germline V gene data show CDR1 as SGDLS and CDR2 as YYNGEE. This CDR3 is built from 15 residues.

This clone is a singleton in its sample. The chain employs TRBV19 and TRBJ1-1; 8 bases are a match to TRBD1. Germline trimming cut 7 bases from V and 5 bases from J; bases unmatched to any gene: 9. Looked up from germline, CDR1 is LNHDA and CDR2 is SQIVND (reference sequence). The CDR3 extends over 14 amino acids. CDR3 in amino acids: CASTYTGGATEAFF. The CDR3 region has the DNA TGTGCCAGTACCTATACAGGGGGGGCAACTGAAGCTTTCTTT.

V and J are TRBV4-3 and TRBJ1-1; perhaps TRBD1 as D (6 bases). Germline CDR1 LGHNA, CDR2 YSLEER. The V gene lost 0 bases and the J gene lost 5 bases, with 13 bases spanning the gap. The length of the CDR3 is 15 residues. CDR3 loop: CASSQDQTGRTEAFF. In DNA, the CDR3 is TGCGCCAGCAGCCAAGATCAAACAGGGAGGACTGAAGCTTTCTTT.

The DNA of the CDR3 is TGTGCCAGCTCACCAAGGGGACTAGCGGGAGGATTTGAGCAGTTCTTC. Residues: CASSPRGLAGGFEQFF. The chain uses TRBV18 and TRBJ2-1, with 15 bases lining up with TRBD2. Germline-derived CDR1 and CDR2 are KGHSH and LQKENI. The CDR3 totals 16 residues. Trimming cost V 2 bases and J 9 bases; bases outside gene matches: 5. The variable domain in full, completed from reference TRBV18 and TRBJ2-1, reads NAGVMQNPRHLVRRRGQEARLRCSPMKGHSHVYWYRQLPEEGLKFMVYLQKENIIDESGMPKERFSAEFPKEGPSILRIQQVVRGDSAAYFCASSPRGLAGGFEQFFGPGTRLTVL.

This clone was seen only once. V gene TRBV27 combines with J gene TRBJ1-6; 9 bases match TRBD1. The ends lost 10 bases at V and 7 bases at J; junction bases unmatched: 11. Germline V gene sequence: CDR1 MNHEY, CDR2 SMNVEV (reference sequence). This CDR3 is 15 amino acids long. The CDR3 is CATYETGTGNSPLHF. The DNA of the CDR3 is TGTGCCACGTACGAAACCGGGACAGGGAATTCACCCCTCCACTTT.

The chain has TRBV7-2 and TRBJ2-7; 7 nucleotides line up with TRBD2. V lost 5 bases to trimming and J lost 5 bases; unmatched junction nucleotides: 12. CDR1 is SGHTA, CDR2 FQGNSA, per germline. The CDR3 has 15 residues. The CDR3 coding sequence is TGTGCCAGCAGCCCTAGGGGCGGGAGAAGAAACGAGCAGTACTTC. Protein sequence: CASSPRGGRRNEQYF.

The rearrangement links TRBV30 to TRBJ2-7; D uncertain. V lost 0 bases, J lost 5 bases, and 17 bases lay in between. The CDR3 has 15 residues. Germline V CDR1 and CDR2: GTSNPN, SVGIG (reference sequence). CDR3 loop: CAWSVLTLKYDEQYF. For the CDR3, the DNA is TGTGCCTGGAGTGTGTTGACCCTAAAGTACGACGAGCAGTACTTC. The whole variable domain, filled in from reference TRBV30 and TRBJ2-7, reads SQTIHQWPATLVQPVGSPLSLECTVEGTSNPNLYWYRQAAGRGLQLLFYSVGIGQISSEVPQNLSASRPQDRQFILSSKKLLLSDSGFYLCAWSVLTLKYDEQYFGPGTRLTVT.

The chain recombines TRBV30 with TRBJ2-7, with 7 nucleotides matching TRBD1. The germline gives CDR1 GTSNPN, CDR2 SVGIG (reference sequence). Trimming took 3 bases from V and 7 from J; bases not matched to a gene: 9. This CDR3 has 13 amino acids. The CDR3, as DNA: TGTGCCTGGAGAAGGACAGGTACAACGGAGCAGTACTTC. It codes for CAWRRTGTTEQYF.

CDR3 residues: CASRRGQVSYEQYF. The CDR3 DNA follows: TGTGCCAGCAGGAGGGGACAGGTATCCTACGAGCAGTACTTC. The chain joins TRBV6-5 to TRBJ2-5; TRBD1 matches 8 bases. Gene TRBJ2-7 matches the end of the DNA better, so the J call may be wrong. The germline V gene encodes CDR1 MNHEY and CDR2 SVGAGI. The CDR3 is 14 residues long.

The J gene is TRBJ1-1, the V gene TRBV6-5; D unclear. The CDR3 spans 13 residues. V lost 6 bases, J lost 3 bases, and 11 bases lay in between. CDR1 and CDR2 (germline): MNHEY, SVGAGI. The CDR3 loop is CASRRVHYTEAFF. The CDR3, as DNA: TGTGCCAGCAGGAGGGTCCACTACACTGAAGCTTTCTTT.

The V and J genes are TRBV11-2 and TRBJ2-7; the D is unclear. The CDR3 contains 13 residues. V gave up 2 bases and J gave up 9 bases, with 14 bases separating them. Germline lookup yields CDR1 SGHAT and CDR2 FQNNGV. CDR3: CASSLRFTDGQYF. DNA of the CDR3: TGTGCCAGCAGCTTAAGGTTTACAGACGGGCAGTACTTC.

CDR3 protein: CASSKGAGYGYTF. CDR3 nucleotides: TGTGCCAGCAGCAAGGGGGCGGGCTATGGCTACACCTTC. The chain recombines TRBV7-3 with TRBJ1-2, with 7 bases identical to TRBD1. V trimming: 5 bases; J trimming: 4 bases; junction bases outside the gene matches: 4. This CDR3 has 13 amino acids. The germline V gene encodes CDR1 SGHTA and CDR2 FQGTGA.

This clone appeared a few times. The CDR3 reads CASSSTTGTGGYEQYF. CDR3 nucleotide sequence: TGTGCCAGCAGTTCAACTACCGGGACAGGTGGGTACGAGCAGTACTTC. The genes are TRBV25-1 and TRBJ2-7; the match to TRBD1 covers 8 bases. Germline V gene data show CDR1 as MGHDK and CDR2 as SYGVNS. This CDR3 has 16 amino acids. The junction had 13 bases not matched to a gene; V was cut back by 5 bases and J by 4 bases.